Following are 30 T cell receptor beta chains from one sample sequenced in a study of regulatory T cells in long-lasting Graves disease. iRepertoire HTBI primers and Arm-PCR of CDR3 regions built TCR beta libraries. TCRdb reprocessed the multiplex PCR reads via MiXCR and lists one record per CDR3 protein. Altogether over 250,000 distinct CDR3 sequences are present, roughly 21% being singletons, with the ten largest covering more than 55%. Time point described: persistent/refractory GD, antithyroid drugs over 5 years with positive TRAb. Extracted RNA from PBMCs served as the source of the TCR library. Sequenced here: peripheral blood mononuclear cells (PBMCs), sampled when the disease was refractory, from a patient treated with antithyroid drugs. The receptor source for this set is a female donor with Graves disease.

There are a few counts of this clonotype. The chain recombines TRBV20-1 with TRBJ2-7, with 8 nucleotides matching TRBD1. V lost 0 bases, J lost 2 bases, and 6 bases stayed unmatched. Germline CDR1 reads DFQATT; CDR2 reads SNEGSKA (reference sequence). This CDR3 comprises 15 residues. CDR3 sequence: CSARDGDRPTYEQYF. The DNA for the CDR3 is TGCAGTGCTAGAGACGGGGACAGGCCAACCTACGAGCAGTACTTC.

V usage is TRBV6-1 and J usage is TRBJ2-2; D is perhaps TRBD2 (6 bases). The V end lost 6 bases, the J end lost 3 bases, and 11 bases lay between the germline ends. The V gene's germline CDR1 is MNHNS and CDR2 SASEGT. The CDR3 loop spans 14 amino acids. This CDR3 reads CASREGTDTGELFF. The CDR3 region has the DNA TGTGCCAGCAGAGAGGGGACTGACACCGGGGAGCTGTTTTTT.

This clonotype was counted only a few times. V gene TRBV7-9 combines with J gene TRBJ1-2; D remains ambiguous. CDR3 length: 14 amino acids. Trimming shortened V by 3 bases and J by 5 bases, and 13 bases separated the two germline ends. Germline values: CDR1 SEHNR, CDR2 FQNEAQ (reference sequence). The CDR3 spells CASSLEDGPYGYTF. CDR3 coding DNA: TGTGCCAGCAGCTTGGAAGACGGTCCGTATGGCTACACCTTC.

In DNA form, the CDR3 reads TGCAGTGCTAGTAGTAGCGGGATCACCTACGAGCAGTACTTC. Protein product: CSASSSGITYEQYF. V and J are TRBV20-1 and TRBJ2-7; 8 positions agree with TRBD2. V shed 3 bases, J shed 2 bases, and the junction held 6 bases outside the gene matches. The CDR3 has 14 amino acids. Germline loops: CDR1 DFQATT, CDR2 SNEGSKA (reference sequence).

This clonotype came up a few times. The J gene is TRBJ2-7, the V gene TRBV7-9; D remains unclear. The CDR3 runs 15 residues. V lost 4 bases to trimming and J lost 5 bases, with 18 bases between them. Germline-derived CDR1 and CDR2 are SEHNR and FQNEAQ (reference sequence). The CDR3 sequence: CASSSLGQGIDEQYF. CDR3 DNA: TGTGCCAGCAGCTCTTTGGGCCAAGGAATCGACGAGCAGTACTTC.

This sequence joins TRBV9 and TRBJ2-2, with D possibly being TRBD1 or TRBD2 (5 bases each). The CDR3 has 16 residues. Per germline, CDR1 SGDLS and CDR2 YYNGEE. The V end was cut by 0 bases, the J end by 1 base, with 10 bases between. The CDR3 DNA reads TGTGCCAGCAGCGTAGATGGGGGAATGAACACCGGGGAGCTGTTTTTT. As protein: CASSVDGGMNTGELFF.

This chain links TRBV7-2 with TRBJ2-1; tentatively, D is TRBD2 (7 bases). Per the germline V gene, CDR1 is SGHTA and CDR2 is FQGNSA. Trimming removed 4 bases from V and 3 bases from J, with 16 bases in between. This CDR3 spans 16 amino acids. In DNA form, the CDR3 reads TGTGCCAGCAGCTCTCCAGGGGCTAGCGGCTACAATGAGCAGTTCTTC. It is translated as CASSSPGASGYNEQFF. Full variable domain (rest looked up from reference TRBV7-2 and TRBJ2-1): GAGVSQSPSNKVTEKGKDVELRCDPISGHTALYWYRQSLGQGLEFLIYFQGNSAPDKSGLPSDRFSAERTGGSVSTLTIQRTQQEDSAVYLCASSSPGASGYNEQFFGPGTRLTVL.

This clonotype was counted between two and nine times. V gene TRBV7-9 combines with J gene TRBJ2-5; perhaps TRBD1 as D (5 bases). The germline V gene encodes CDR1 SEHNR and CDR2 FQNEAQ (reference sequence). The CDR3 totals 12 residues. V was shortened by 8 bases and J by 4 bases, with 11 bases between the two germline ends. In DNA, the CDR3 is TGTGCCAGCGGCAGGGATCTAGAGACCCAGTACTTC. This gives the protein CASGRDLETQYF.

The chain employs TRBV6-2 or TRBV6-3 and TRBJ2-7; D assignment may be TRBD1 or TRBD2 (5 bases each). Trimming left V 5 bases short and J 2 bases short, with 10 bases between. This CDR3 contains 13 residues. Germline V CDR1 and CDR2: MNHEY, SVGEGT. This chain's CDR3 is CASSRGYAYEQYF. CDR3 bases: TGTGCCAGCAGTCGGGGCTACGCCTACGAGCAGTACTTC.

The chain is built from TRBV6-6 and TRBJ1-3; D remains ambiguous. CDR3 length: 15 amino acids. V was pared by 0 bases and J by 4 bases, with 10 bases between. Looked up from germline, CDR1 is MNHNY and CDR2 is SVGAGI (reference sequence). As DNA, the CDR3 is TGTGCCAGCAGTTACTCGAGAGGGAAAGGAAACACCATATATTTT. It specifies CASSYSRGKGNTIYF.

The chain recombines TRBV5-1 with TRBJ2-7; weak D call: TRBD1 (5 bases). The CDR3 totals 14 residues. The germline CDR1 and CDR2 sequences are SGHRS and YFSETQ. V gave up 5 bases and J gave up 0 bases, with 12 bases separating them. CDR3 in amino acids: CASRDGQLSYEQYF. The CDR3 nucleotides read TGCGCCAGCAGGGACGGACAACTCTCCTACGAGCAGTACTTC. Variable domain in full (rest from reference TRBV5-1 and TRBJ2-7): KAGVTQTPRYLIKTRGQQVTLSCSPISGHRSVSWYQQTPGQGLQFLFEYFSETQRNKGNFPGRFSGRQFSNSRSEMNVSTLELGDSALYLCASRDGQLSYEQYFGPGTRLTVT.

The chain employs TRBV2 and TRBJ1-2, with TRBD1 as a possible D gene (5 bases). There are 15 residues in the CDR3. V lost 2 bases and J 8 bases, leaving 18 bases between the germline ends. Per germline, CDR1 SNHLY and CDR2 FYNNEI. The DNA of the CDR3 is TGTGCCAGCAGTGAATCCAGGGCCGAGGTACGCGGCTACACCTTC. Translating it yields CASSESRAEVRGYTF. The full variable domain, in which reference TRBV2 and TRBJ1-2 provide the parts outside the CDR3, is EPEVTQTPSHQVTQMGQEVILRCVPISNHLYFYWYRQILGQKVEFLVSFYNNEISEKSEIFDDQFSVERPDGSNFTLKIRSTKLEDSAMYFCASSESRAEVRGYTFGSGTRLTVV.

Ten or more counts support this clonotype. The J gene is TRBJ1-4, the V gene TRBV29-1; 8 nucleotides agree with TRBD1. CDR1 and CDR2 (germline): SQVTM, ANQGSEA. With 5 bases clipped from V and 8 bases from J, the junction kept 7 bases outside the gene matches. The CDR3 is 13 residues long. For the CDR3, the DNA is TGCAGCGTTCTTGACAGGGGCGGCGAAAAACTGTTTTTT. Translating gives CSVLDRGGEKLFF.

In this sample, this clonotype turned up many times. The chain has TRBV12-3 or TRBV12-4 and TRBJ1-6, with 10 bases aligning to TRBD1. The CDR3 contains 17 residues. V gave up 2 bases and J gave up 7 bases; unmatched junction bases: 8. CDR3 amino acids: CASSLFTGQGENSPLHF. CDR3 DNA sequence: TGTGCCAGCAGTTTATTTACAGGACAGGGGGAAAATTCACCCCTCCACTTT.

This clonotype was detected many times. The gene calls are TRBV11-2 and TRBJ2-5; the match to TRBD2 covers 7 bases. Germline values: CDR1 SGHAT, CDR2 FQNNGV. The CDR3 spans 16 residues. The V gene end was trimmed by 3 bases and the J gene end by 5 bases; junction bases not matched to a gene: 12. CDR3 region: CASSLGGGAAAETQYF. In nucleotides, the CDR3 is TGTGCCAGCAGCTTGGGGGGAGGGGCGGCGGCGGAGACCCAGTACTTC.

This clonotype was recorded a few times. The V call is TRBV19, the J call TRBJ2-2; D may be TRBD1 (5 bases). This CDR3 contains 18 residues. V was trimmed by 4 bases and J by 1 base, leaving 19 bases between them. The V gene's germline CDR1 is LNHDA and CDR2 SQIVND (reference sequence). The CDR3 DNA is TGTGCCAGTAGTAGGAAAAAATCAGGGTTAGGGAACACCGGGGAGCTGTTTTTT. This encodes CASSRKKSGLGNTGELFF.

This clonotype was recorded a few times. The chain joins TRBV19 to TRBJ2-2; the match to TRBD2 covers 10 bases. The CDR3 contains 16 residues. Germline V gene data show CDR1 as LNHDA and CDR2 as SQIVND (reference sequence). V dropped 3 bases and J dropped 8; count of bases not matched to a gene: 9. The CDR3 region is CASSMMALAGEGELFF. The CDR3 coding sequence is TGTGCCAGTAGTATGATGGCTCTAGCGGGAGAAGGGGAGCTGTTTTTT.

This clonotype occurred many times. This CDR3 is missing its conserved last phenylalanine or tryptophan, likely due to a read error. The DNA is omitted, as the CDR3 cannot be located on it reliably, and the CDR3 follows TCRdb's listing. The chain uses TRBV2 and TRBJ1-2. Termini included, the CDR3 measures 8 amino acids. CDR1 is SNHLY and CDR2 is FYNNEI in the germline V gene. CDR3 sequence: CATWGGER.

This clonotype was counted many times. The V and J genes are TRBV28 and TRBJ2-7; D call uncertain. CDR1 is MDHEN, CDR2 SYDVKM, per germline. CDR3 length: 12 residues. The V end lost 5 bases, the J end lost 4 bases, and 9 bases lay between the germline ends. The CDR3: CASSPELYEQYF. For the CDR3, the DNA is TGTGCCAGCAGTCCGGAGCTTTACGAGCAGTACTTC.

As regards this clonotype: The CDR3 does not end in the conserved phenylalanine or tryptophan, so this is likely a read error. The chain has TRBV4-2 and TRBJ1-2; D unresolved. The CDR3 is 16 residues long. Germline V lookup: CDR1 LGHNA, CDR2 YNFKEQ. The V gene lost 0 bases and the J gene lost 7 bases, with 18 bases spanning the gap. The CDR3 bases are TGTGCCAGCAGCCAAGAGGTCCCTGTGTCCGCCGTTGGCTACACCTCC. This gives the protein CASSQEVPVSAVGYTS.

This clonotype was seen repeatedly, ten times or more. The chain carries TRBV7-2 and TRBJ2-7, with 9 bases matching TRBD2. The CDR3 runs 16 residues. Trimming took 1 base from V and 4 from J; bases not matched to a gene: 8. Germline-derived CDR1 and CDR2 are SGHTA and FQGNSA. DNA for the CDR3: TGTGCCAGCAGCTTAGGCCCGGGACTAGCAGCTTACGAGCAGTACTTC. Encoded protein: CASSLGPGLAAYEQYF.

V is TRBV7-2 and J is TRBJ2-7; D perhaps matches TRBD1 (6 bases). The ends were cut back, 4 bases at V and 7 bases at J, with 20 bases in the middle. Per germline, CDR1 SGHTA and CDR2 FQGNSA. The CDR3 sequence is 15 residues long. The DNA for the CDR3 is TGTGCCAGCAGCTCCGTCCCGGGACATGGGATAGAGCAGTACTTC. This gives the protein CASSSVPGHGIEQYF.

The CDR3 region is CASSSPNQQWGYTF. The CDR3 nucleotides read TGTGCCAGCAGTTCCCCCAACCAACAGTGGGGCTACACCTTC. The V gene is TRBV6-2 or TRBV6-3, the J gene TRBJ1-2; D ambiguous. CDR1 and CDR2 from the germline V gene are MNHEY and SVGEGT. Trimming pared 4 bases from V and 8 bases from J, leaving 17 bases between. The CDR3 totals 14 residues.

The chain is built from TRBV2 and TRBJ2-7; D might be TRBD1 or TRBD2, each matching 5 bases. Trimming took off 11 bases at V and 12 bases at J, with 26 bases between the two ends. This CDR3 has 13 residues. The V gene's germline CDR1 is SNHLY and CDR2 FYNNEI. The CDR3 DNA sequence: TGTGCCGGCGAGACAGATCTTGGGACCCCGCGGTACTTC. This gives the protein CAGETDLGTPRYF.

Worth noting for this clonotype: This sequence may be a read error, since a much larger clone differs from it by one base. The genes are TRBV18 and TRBJ1-2; 7 nucleotides align to TRBD1. There are 16 residues in the CDR3. CDR1 and CDR2 from the germline V gene are KGHSH and LQKENI. The CDR3 DNA reads as TGTGCCAACTCACCCCCCGAGGACAGGCCCAACTATGGCTACACCTTC. Translation gives CANSPPEDRPNYGYTF.

This clonotype was seen at least ten times. The chain combines TRBV3-1 with TRBJ2-6; possibly TRBD2 for D (5 bases). Trimming shortened V by 5 bases and J by 2 bases, and 13 bases separated the two germline ends. The CDR3 totals 16 residues. Germline V lookup: CDR1 LGHDT, CDR2 YNNKEL (reference sequence). The CDR3 loop reads CASSDEERTGANVLTF. The CDR3 region has the DNA TGTGCCAGCAGCGACGAAGAGCGGACTGGGGCCAACGTCCTGACTTTC. The variable domain in full, with the rest retrieved from reference TRBV3-1 and TRBJ2-6, is DTAVSQTPKYLVTQMGNDKSIKCEQNLGHDTMYWYKQDSKKFLKIMFSYNNKELIINETVPNRFSPKSPDKAHLNLHINSLELGDSAVYFCASSDEERTGANVLTFGAGSRLTVL.

This clonotype was found a few times. This chain connects TRBV12-3 or TRBV12-4 to TRBJ1-6, with D possibly matching TRBD1 (5 bases). V gave up 6 bases and J gave up 7 bases, with 13 bases separating them. This CDR3 has 14 amino acids. The CDR3 spells CASSLQVLNSPLHF. The CDR3 region has the DNA TGTGCCAGCAGCTTACAGGTTTTGAATTCACCCCTCCACTTT.

This clonotype occurred many times. V is TRBV12-3 or TRBV12-4 and J is TRBJ1-1; TRBD1 matches 11 bases. This CDR3 region has 14 residues. The trim removed 5 bases at V and 8 bases at J, leaving 7 bases unmatched. The CDR3 protein is CASSTGTGGEEAFF. CDR3 coding DNA: TGTGCCAGCAGTACCGGGACAGGGGGGGAAGAAGCTTTCTTT.

The CDR3: CASRLGGAEAFF. The CDR3 DNA follows: TGTGCCAGCAGGCTCGGGGGCGCTGAAGCTTTCTTT. This chain joins TRBV28 and TRBJ1-1; possible D gene TRBD1, 6 bases. The length of the CDR3 is 12 residues. The germline V gene encodes CDR1 MDHEN and CDR2 SYDVKM. V was shortened by 6 bases and J by 6 bases, with 11 bases between the two germline ends.

The gene calls are TRBV9 and TRBJ2-5; TRBD2 might be the D (5 bases). The V end was cut by 8 bases, the J end by 1 base, with 24 bases between. Looked up from germline, CDR1 is SGDLS and CDR2 is YYNGEE. This CDR3 spans 17 amino acids. CDR3 loop: CASAPGFWGEAQETQYF. The CDR3 nucleotides are TGTGCCAGTGCACCGGGGTTTTGGGGAGAAGCCCAAGAGACCCAGTACTTC.